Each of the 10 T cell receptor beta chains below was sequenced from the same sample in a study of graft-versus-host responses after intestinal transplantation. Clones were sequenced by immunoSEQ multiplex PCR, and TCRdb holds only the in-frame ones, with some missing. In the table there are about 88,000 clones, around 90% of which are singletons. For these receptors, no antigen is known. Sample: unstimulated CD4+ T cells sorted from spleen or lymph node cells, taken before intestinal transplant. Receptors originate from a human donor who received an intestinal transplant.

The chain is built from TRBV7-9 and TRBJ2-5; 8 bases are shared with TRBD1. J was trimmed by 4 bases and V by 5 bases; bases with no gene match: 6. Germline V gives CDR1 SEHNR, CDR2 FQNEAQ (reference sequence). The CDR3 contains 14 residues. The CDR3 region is CASSPPGGSETQYF. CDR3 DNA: TGTGCCAGCAGCCCCCCAGGGGGCTCAGAGACCCAGTACTTC.

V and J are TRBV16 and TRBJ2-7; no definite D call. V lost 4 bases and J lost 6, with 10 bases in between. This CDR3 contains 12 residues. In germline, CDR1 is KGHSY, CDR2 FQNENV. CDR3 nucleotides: TGTGCCAGCAGCCTCCCCGGCGGCGAGCAGTACTTC. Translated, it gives CASSLPGGEQYF.

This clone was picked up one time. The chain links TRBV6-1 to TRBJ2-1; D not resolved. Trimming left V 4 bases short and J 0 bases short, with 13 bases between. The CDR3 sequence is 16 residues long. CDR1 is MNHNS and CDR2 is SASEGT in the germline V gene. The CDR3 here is CASSASPMSSYNEQFF. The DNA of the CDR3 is TGTGCCAGCAGTGCCTCACCGATGAGCTCCTACAATGAGCAGTTCTTC.

CDR3: CASSPGQAISTDTQYF. The CDR3 DNA reads TGTGCCAGCAGCCCGGGACAGGCCATAAGCACAGATACGCAGTATTTT. The gene calls are TRBV11-3 and TRBJ2-3; 8 nucleotides match TRBD1. Germline V gene sequence: CDR1 SGHNT, CDR2 YENEEA. The junction had 7 bases not matched to a gene; V was cut back by 5 bases and J by 0 bases. The CDR3 has 16 residues.

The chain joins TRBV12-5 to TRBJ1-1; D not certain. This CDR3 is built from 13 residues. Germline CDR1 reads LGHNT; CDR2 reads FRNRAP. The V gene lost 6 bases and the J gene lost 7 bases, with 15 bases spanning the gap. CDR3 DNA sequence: TGTGCTAGTGGGACGGCTGGAACGGGTGAAGCTTTCTTT. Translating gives CASGTAGTGEAFF. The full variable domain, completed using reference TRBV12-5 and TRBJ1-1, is DARVTQTPRHKVTEMGQEVTMRCQPILGHNTVFWYRQTMMQGLELLAYFRNRAPLDDSGMPKDRFSAEMPDATLATLKIQPSEPRDSAVYFCASGTAGTGEAFFGQGTRLTVV.

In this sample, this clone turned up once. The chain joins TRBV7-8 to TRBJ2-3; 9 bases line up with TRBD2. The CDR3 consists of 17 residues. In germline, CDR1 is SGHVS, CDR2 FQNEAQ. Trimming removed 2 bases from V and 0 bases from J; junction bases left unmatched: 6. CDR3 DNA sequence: TGTGCCAGCAGCTTAATGGTGACTAGCGGTAGCACAGATACGCAGTATTTT. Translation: CASSLMVTSGSTDTQYF.

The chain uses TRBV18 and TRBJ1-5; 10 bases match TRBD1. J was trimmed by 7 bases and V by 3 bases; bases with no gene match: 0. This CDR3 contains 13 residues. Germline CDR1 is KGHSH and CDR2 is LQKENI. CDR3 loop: CASSPDRGQPQHF. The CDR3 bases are TGTGCCAGCTCACCGGACAGGGGGCAGCCCCAGCATTTT.

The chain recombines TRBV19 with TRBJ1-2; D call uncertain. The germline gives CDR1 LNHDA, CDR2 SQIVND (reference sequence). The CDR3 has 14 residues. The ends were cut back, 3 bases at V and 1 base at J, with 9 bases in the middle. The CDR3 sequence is CASSISGGNYGYTF. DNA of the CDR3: TGTGCCAGTAGTATCTCTGGCGGTAACTATGGCTACACCTTC.

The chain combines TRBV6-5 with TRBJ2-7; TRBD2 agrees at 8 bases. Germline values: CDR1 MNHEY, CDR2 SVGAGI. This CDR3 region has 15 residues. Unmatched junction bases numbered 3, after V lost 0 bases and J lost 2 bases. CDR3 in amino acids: CASSYSRGGPYEQYF. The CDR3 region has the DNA TGTGCCAGCAGTTACTCCCGGGGGGGACCCTACGAGCAGTACTTC.

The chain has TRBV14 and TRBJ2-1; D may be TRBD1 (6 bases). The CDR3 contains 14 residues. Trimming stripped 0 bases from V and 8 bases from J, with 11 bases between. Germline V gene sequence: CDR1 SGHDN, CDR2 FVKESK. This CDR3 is CASSQELGADEQFF. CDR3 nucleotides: TGTGCCAGCAGCCAAGAACTGGGGGCGGATGAGCAGTTCTTC.